This T cell receptor (beta chain) stems from a study of shared T cell receptors in the human thymus. The table came from immunoSEQ multiplex PCR; TCRdb's copy has only in-frame clones and leaves some out. The sample consists of roughly 550,000 clones, around three quarters of them appearing once. Germline V gives CDR1 MRHNA, CDR2 SNTAGT. There are 14 residues in the CDR3. J was trimmed by 7 bases and V by 6 bases; bases with no gene match: 6. These data also formed part of another study, on human thymus T cells.

The gene calls are TRBV6-4 and TRBJ2-1; 10 positions agree with TRBD1. Material: thymocytes. This TCR derives from a boy in the first two years of life with a congenital heart defect. The CDR3 spells CASRAGQGGNEQFF. The CDR3 nucleotides read TGTGCCAGCAGAGCCGGACAGGGGGGGAATGAGCAGTTCTTC.